The entry below gives a single TCR beta chain sequence along with its context. This clonotype has at least ten counts. No antigen is known for it. No clone much larger than this one lies a single base away; base qualities are absent. These data originate in a study of T cells in Graves' hyperthyroidism and ophthalmopathy (dated by TCRdb to between 2018 and 2021). Broadly, across the study: Peripheral blood samples were taken at initial diagnosis, before any treatment was given. TCR Vbeta CDR3 sequencing of 135 peripheral blood samples (approximately 44 ophthalmopathy, 75 hyperthyroidism and roughly 17 progressor patients) is reported in the paper. Once sampling was done, hyperthyroidism patients were given methimazole at a starting dose of 30 mg daily, whereas ophthalmopathy patients were given high-dose intravenous methylprednisolone. A discovery cohort of roughly 100 patients, 43 with Graves' ophthalmopathy and more than 55 with stable Graves' hyperthyroidism, was used to find distinguishing TCR V-J signatures. Prospective prediction of ophthalmopathy was tested in an independent validation cohort of under 20 hyperthyroidism patients and 15 to 17 patients who later progressed to ophthalmopathy. In roughly six Graves' hyperthyroidism patients, the study also compared T-cell repertoires from thyroid tissue with T-cell repertoires from blood. The 85 to 100 discovery patients were randomly split 7:3 into training and test sets.

TCR beta CDR3 regions were amplified from RNA transcripts. The first round of RT-PCR for the TCR CDR3 was performed with the HTBI primer set and the Qiagen OneStep RT-PCR kit. A second multiplex PCR round built the libraries, followed by size selection and purification. Sequencing of the libraries was done on an Illumina HiSeq2000 using paired-end 100 bp reads. Per the authors' processing: SOAPnuke was used to process the raw data, removing reads that contained adapters or uncalled bases, had a mean Phred below 15, or lacked an exact match to the constant primer or identifier. COPE v1.2.5 was used to merge high-quality paired reads, and clonotypes were defined as unique nucleotide sequences. Clonotypes were aligned to IMGT TRBV, TRBD and TRBJ reference segments using MiTCR v1.1. The analysis was restricted to V-J combinations with a frequency above 0.0001, which together covered over 99% of the repertoires. A TCS score was defined as the ratio between F50 (clonal expansion) and ExV (chaos), using BLOSUM62-based TCRdist between CDR3 peptides within each V-J. Welch's t-statistics and random forest reduced fewer than 600 V-J features to about 13, which were used in a naive Bayes classifier (R e1071). Thyroid-blood repertoire similarity was quantified with the Morisita-Horn index. The public reads were reprocessed in TCRdb via fastp at Q25 and MiXCR, keeping in-frame beta chains. Each CDR3 protein gets just one entry, which takes the most common genes and DNA from the rows behind it. TCRdb's processing, not the authors', yielded these V and J calls. Counted in this sample were around 610,000 distinct CDR3 sequences; about 14% of them appeared once. Over 3.5% of the sample lies in the top ten.

The CDR3, cysteine through phenylalanine, is 15 amino acids long. Only the CDR3 part of the read is kept: 45 bases, read in frame from the first base. V is cut by 5 bases and J by 2 bases, and the space between the germline ends is 16 bases. CDR1 and CDR2 (LNHDA, SQIVND) derive from the germline V gene (reference sequence). General study outcomes and caveats: During validation, the model predicted progression to ophthalmopathy a median of about 5.9 months ahead of onset, with approximately 70% sensitivity and 72% to 80% specificity. Most expanded thyroid clonotypes (frequency above 0.001) were also detected in blood, suggesting blood repertoires may reflect thyroid immune responses. No statistical method was used to set the sample size in advance, and investigators knew the group allocation. A model built on a 13 V-J signature distinguished ophthalmopathy from stable hyperthyroidism, reaching over 85% sensitivity and under 84% specificity in cross-validation and 80%/75% in testing.

In the ophthalmopathy patients, disease was moderately to severely active, with a Clinical Activity Score of 3 or more, a NOSPECS grade of 4 or more, and a duration of less than 3 months. Any patient with an uncontrolled infection, another autoimmune disease, pregnancy or lactation was excluded. Diagnoses relied on clinical symptoms, serum thyroxine and TRAb, thyroid ultrasound and orbital computed tomography. PBMCs were separated from approximately 9.9 ml of fresh peripheral blood using Ficoll-Paque density gradient centrifugation. Trizol reagent was used to extract total RNA, and RNA quality was then checked on an Agilent 2100 Bioanalyzer.

The sequence is built from TRBV19 and TRBJ2-7; the D gene cannot be named for sure. This TCR came from a middle-aged woman with Graves' ophthalmopathy. The sequenced sample was blood. CDR3 protein: CASSPQSAAAYEQYF. The DNA is TGTGCCAGTAGTCCCCAGAGCGCCGCAGCCTACGAGCAGTACTTC.